The T cell receptor beta chain described here comes from a study of early T cells in non-severe SARS-CoV-2 infection. The V end was cut by 8 bases, the J end by 3 bases, with 17 bases between. Germline lookup yields CDR1 SGHTA and CDR2 FQGNSA. CDR3 size: 14 residues. In the library, individual cDNA molecules carried attached unique molecular identifiers. TCRdb passed the 5' RACE reads through MiXCR, listing each CDR3 protein once. Of 80,000 or so distinct CDR3 sequences listed, roughly 6% are singletons. In this sample, this clonotype turned up a few times. The chain has TRBV7-2 and TRBJ2-7, with D unclear. The clonotype comes from an adult who was a healthcare worker with PCR-confirmed SARS-CoV-2 infection or an uninfected control (not recorded which). The sequencing sample was made of whole blood. CDR3 in DNA: TGTGCCAGCTCCTCCTCCGCGGTATTCTACGAGCAGTACTTC. Residues: CASSSSAVFYEQYF.